This T cell receptor beta chain originates from a study of spatial heterogeneity in lung cancer. About this clonotype itself: Its target is not known.

TCRdb called the 5' RACE reads again in MiXCR, with one record for every CDR3 protein. Of roughly 1,200 distinct CDR3 sequences listed, approximately 20% are singletons. Study-level results: Intratumoral expanded alpha and beta TCR counts were found to track tumor mutation counts.

J gave up 4 bases and V 2 bases, and 5 bases lay outside the gene matches. The CDR3 is 17 residues long. Per the germline V gene, CDR1 is MDHEN and CDR2 is SYDVKM. Time point denoted: sample taken at primary tumor resection. Unsorted samples of tumor, nontumor lung or frozen PBMC had their whole RNA sequenced. The sequence was obtained from a male donor with early-stage non-small cell lung cancer. The V call is TRBV28, the J call TRBJ2-2; 12 bases are shared with TRBD2. The sequences come from lung tumor tissue, collected at surgery. This CDR3 reads CASSLPLAGGRTGELFF. The CDR3 DNA sequence: TGTGCCAGCAGTTTACCCCTAGCGGGGGGGCGCACCGGGGAGCTGTTTTTT.